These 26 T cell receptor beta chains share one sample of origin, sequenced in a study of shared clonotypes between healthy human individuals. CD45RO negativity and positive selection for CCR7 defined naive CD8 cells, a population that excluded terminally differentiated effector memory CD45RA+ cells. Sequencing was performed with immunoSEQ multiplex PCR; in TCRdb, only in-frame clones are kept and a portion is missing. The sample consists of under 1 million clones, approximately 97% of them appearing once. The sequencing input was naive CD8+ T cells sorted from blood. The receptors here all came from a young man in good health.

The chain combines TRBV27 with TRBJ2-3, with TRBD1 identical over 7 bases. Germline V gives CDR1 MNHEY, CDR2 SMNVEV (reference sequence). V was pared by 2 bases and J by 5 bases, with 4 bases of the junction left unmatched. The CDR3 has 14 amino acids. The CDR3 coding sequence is TGTGCCAGCAGTTTAATGGCAGGGGGAGATACGCAGTATTTT. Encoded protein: CASSLMAGGDTQYF.

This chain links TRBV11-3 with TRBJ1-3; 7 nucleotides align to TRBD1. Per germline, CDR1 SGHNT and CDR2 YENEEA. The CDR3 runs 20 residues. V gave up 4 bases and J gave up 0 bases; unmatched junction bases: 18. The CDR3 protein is CASSSASGRDSNYSGNTIYF. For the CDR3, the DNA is TGTGCCAGCAGCTCCGCTAGTGGGAGGGACAGCAACTACTCTGGAAACACCATATATTTT.

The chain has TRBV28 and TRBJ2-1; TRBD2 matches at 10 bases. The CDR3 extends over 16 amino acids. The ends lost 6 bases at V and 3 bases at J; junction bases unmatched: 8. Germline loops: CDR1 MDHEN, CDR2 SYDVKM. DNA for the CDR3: TGTGCCAGCAGACCCCCCGGGACTAGCGTCTACAATGAGCAGTTCTTC. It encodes CASRPPGTSVYNEQFF.

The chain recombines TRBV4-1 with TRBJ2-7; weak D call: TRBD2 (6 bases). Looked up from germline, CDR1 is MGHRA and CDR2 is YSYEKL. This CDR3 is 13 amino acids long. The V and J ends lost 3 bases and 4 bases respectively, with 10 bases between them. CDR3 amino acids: CASSHGDSYEQYF. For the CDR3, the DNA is TGCGCCAGCAGCCATGGGGACTCTTACGAGCAGTACTTC.

The CDR3 sequence is CASSLLEQNIQYF. Written as DNA, the CDR3 is TGTGCCAGCAGTTTATTGGAACAGAACATTCAGTACTTC. The genes are TRBV27 and TRBJ2-4, with no clear D. The length of the CDR3 is 13 residues. CDR1 and CDR2 from the germline V gene are MNHEY and SMNVEV (reference sequence). Trimming pared 1 base from V and 7 bases from J, leaving 8 bases between.

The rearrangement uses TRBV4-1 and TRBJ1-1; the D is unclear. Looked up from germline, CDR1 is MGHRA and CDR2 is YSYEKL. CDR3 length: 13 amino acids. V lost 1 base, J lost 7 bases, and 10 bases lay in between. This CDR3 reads CASSQGPEIEAFF. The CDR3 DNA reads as TGCGCCAGCAGCCAAGGGCCCGAAATTGAAGCTTTCTTT.

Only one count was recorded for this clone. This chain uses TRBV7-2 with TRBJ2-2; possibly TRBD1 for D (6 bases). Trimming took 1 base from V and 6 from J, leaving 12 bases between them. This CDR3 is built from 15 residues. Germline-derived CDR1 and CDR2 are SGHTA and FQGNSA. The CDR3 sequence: CASSLGGPPPGELFF. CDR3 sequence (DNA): TGTGCCAGCAGCTTAGGGGGGCCACCCCCCGGGGAGCTGTTTTTT.

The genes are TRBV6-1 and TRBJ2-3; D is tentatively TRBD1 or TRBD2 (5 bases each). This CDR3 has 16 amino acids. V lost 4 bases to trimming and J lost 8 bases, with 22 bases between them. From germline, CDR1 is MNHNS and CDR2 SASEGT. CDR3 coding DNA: TGTGCCAGCAGTGGAGGATCGAGGGGCCCAGTTGGTACGCAGTATTTT. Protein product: CASSGGSRGPVGTQYF.

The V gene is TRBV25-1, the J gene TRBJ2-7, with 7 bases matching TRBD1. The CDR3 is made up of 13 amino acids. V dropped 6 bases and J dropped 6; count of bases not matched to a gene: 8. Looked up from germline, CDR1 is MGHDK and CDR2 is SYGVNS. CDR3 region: CASSWTGSGEQYF. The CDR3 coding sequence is TGTGCCAGCAGCTGGACAGGCTCCGGCGAGCAGTACTTC.

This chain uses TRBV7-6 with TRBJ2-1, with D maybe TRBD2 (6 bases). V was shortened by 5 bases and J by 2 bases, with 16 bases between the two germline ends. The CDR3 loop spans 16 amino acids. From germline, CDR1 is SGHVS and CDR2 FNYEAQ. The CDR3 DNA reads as TGTGCCAGCAGCACGCTACTAGCAGCCACCTACAATGAGCAGTTCTTC. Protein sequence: CASSTLLAATYNEQFF. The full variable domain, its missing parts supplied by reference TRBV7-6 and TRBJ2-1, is GAGVSQSPRYKVTKRGQDVALRCDPISGHVSLYWYRQALGQGPEFLTYFNYEAQQDKSGLPNDRFSAERPEGSISTLTIQRTEQRDSAMYRCASSTLLAATYNEQFFGPGTRLTVL.

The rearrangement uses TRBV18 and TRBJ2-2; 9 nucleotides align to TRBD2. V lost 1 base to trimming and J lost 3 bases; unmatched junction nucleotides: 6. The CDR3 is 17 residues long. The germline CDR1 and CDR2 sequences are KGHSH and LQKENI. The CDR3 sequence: CASSPHLAGEDTGELFF. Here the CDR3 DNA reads TGTGCCAGCTCACCACATTTAGCGGGAGAGGACACCGGGGAGCTGTTTTTT. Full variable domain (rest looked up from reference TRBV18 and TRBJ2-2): NAGVMQNPRHLVRRRGQEARLRCSPMKGHSHVYWYRQLPEEGLKFMVYLQKENIIDESGMPKERFSAEFPKEGPSILRIQQVVRGDSAAYFCASSPHLAGEDTGELFFGEGSRLTVL.

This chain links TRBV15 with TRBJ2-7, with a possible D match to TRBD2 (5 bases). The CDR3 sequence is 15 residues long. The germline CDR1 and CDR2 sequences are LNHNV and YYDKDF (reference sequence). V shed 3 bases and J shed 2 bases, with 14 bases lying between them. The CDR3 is CATSSRPLAAYEQYF. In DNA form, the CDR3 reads TGTGCCACCAGCAGCCGCCCCCTAGCAGCCTACGAGCAGTACTTC.

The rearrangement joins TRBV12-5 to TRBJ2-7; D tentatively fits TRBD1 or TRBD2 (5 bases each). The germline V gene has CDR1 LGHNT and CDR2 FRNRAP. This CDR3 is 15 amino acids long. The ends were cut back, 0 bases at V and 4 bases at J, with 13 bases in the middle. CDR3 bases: TGTGCTAGTGGTTTGGTAACGGCAGGGAGATACGAGCAGTACTTC. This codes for CASGLVTAGRYEQYF.

The CDR3 spells CASSFLPGSSYEQYF. The CDR3 DNA reads as TGTGCCAGCAGTTTTCTTCCGGGGAGCTCCTACGAGCAGTACTTC. This chain connects TRBV28 to TRBJ2-7, with D maybe TRBD2 (5 bases). CDR1 and CDR2 from the germline V gene are MDHEN and SYDVKM. CDR3 length equals 15 residues. V was cut by 3 bases and J by 0 bases, with 12 bases left in between.

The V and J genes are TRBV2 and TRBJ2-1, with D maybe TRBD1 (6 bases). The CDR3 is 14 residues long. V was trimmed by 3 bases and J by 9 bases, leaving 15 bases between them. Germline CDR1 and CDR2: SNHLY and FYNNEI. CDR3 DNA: TGTGCCAGCAGTGATTGGATGGGGGCCAGTGAGCAGTTCTTC. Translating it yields CASSDWMGASEQFF. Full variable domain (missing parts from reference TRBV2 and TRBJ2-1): EPEVTQTPSHQVTQMGQEVILRCVPISNHLYFYWYRQILGQKVEFLVSFYNNEISEKSEIFDDQFSVERPDGSNFTLKIRSTKLEDSAMYFCASSDWMGASEQFFGPGTRLTVL.

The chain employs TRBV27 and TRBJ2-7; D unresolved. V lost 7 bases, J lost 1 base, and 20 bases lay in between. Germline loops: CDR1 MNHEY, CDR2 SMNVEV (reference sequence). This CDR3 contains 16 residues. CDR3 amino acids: CASTHLWGSRSYEQYF. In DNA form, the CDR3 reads TGTGCCAGCACCCATTTGTGGGGATCGCGGTCCTACGAGCAGTACTTC.

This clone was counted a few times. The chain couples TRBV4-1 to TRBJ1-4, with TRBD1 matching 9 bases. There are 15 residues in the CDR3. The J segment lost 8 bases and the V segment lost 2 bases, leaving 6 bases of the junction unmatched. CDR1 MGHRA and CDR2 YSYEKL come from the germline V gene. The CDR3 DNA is TGCGCCAGCAGCCAACGGGACAGGGTTTCCGAAAAACTGTTTTTT. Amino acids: CASSQRDRVSEKLFF.

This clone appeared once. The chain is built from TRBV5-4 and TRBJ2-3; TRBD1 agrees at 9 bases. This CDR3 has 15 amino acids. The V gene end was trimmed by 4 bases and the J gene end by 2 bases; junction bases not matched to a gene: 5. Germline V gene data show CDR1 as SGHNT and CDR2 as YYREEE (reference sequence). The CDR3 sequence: CASSQQGAHTDTQYF. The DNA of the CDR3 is TGTGCCAGCAGCCAACAGGGGGCCCACACAGATACGCAGTATTTT.

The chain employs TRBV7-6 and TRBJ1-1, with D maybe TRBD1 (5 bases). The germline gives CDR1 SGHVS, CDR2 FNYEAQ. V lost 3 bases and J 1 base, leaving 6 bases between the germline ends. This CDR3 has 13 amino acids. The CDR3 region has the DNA TGTGCCAGCAGCTTTCAGGGGAACACTGAAGCTTTCTTT. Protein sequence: CASSFQGNTEAFF.

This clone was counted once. CDR3 sequence reads: CASSVRDRDYNEQFF. The DNA of the CDR3 is TGTGCCAGCAGCGTCCGGGACAGGGACTACAATGAGCAGTTCTTC. The rearrangement links TRBV7-2 to TRBJ2-1; 9 bases match TRBD1. CDR1 is SGHTA and CDR2 is FQGNSA in the germline V gene. CDR3 length: 15 residues. Trimming cost V 5 bases and J 3 bases; bases outside gene matches: 5.

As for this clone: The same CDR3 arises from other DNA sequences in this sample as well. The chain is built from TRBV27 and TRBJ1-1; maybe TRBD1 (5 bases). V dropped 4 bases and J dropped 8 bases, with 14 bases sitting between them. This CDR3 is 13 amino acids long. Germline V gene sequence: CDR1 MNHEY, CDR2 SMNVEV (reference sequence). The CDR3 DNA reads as TGTGCCAGCAGTTCCTCCCCGGGACGGGAAGCTTTCTTT. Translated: CASSSSPGREAFF.

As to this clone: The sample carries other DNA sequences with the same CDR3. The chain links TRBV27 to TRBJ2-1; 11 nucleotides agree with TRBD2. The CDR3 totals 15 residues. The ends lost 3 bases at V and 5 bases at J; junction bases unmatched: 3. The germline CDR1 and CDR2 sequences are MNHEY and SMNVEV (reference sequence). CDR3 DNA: TGTGCCAGCAGTTTTGGGACTAGCGGACACAATGAGCAGTTCTTC. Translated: CASSFGTSGHNEQFF.

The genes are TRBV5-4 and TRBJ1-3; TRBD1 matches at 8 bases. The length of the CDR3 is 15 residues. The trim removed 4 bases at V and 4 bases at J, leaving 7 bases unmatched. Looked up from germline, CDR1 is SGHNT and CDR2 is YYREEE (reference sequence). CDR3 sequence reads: CASSPQGAKGNTIYF. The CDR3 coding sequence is TGTGCCAGCAGCCCCCAGGGGGCAAAAGGAAACACCATATATTTT.

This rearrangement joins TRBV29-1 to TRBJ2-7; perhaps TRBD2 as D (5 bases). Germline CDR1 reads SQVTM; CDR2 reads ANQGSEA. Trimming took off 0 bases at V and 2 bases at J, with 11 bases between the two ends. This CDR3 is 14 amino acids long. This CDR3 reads CSVEDSLAPYEQYF. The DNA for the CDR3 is TGCAGCGTTGAAGATAGCCTAGCCCCCTACGAGCAGTACTTC.

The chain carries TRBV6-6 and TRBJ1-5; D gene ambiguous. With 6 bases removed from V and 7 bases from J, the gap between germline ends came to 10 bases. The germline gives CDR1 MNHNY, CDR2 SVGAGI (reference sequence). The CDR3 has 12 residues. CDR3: CASSQVGQPQHF. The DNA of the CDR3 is TGTGCCAGCAGCCAGGTTGGGCAGCCCCAGCATTTT.

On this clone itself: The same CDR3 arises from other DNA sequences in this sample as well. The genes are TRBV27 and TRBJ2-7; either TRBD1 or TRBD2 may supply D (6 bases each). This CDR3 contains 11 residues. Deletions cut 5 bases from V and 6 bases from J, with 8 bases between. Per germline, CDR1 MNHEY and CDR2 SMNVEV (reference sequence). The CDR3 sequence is CASSRGREQYF. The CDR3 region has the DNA TGTGCCAGCAGTCGGGGGCGCGAGCAGTACTTC.